The rows below give T cell receptor beta chains drawn from one sample of a study of Ad26.COV2.S vaccination and SARS-CoV-2 variants. Profiling relied on immunoSEQ multiplex PCR, and the TCRdb table lists in-frame clones only, not all of them. The table includes around 100,000 clones, more than 70% detected once. Source: peripheral blood, taken after recovery from COVID-19. The receptor set was obtained from a human donor who had recovered from COVID-19. Each CDR3 is given with its conserved first and last residue. The D gene is left open where the match is weak. Clone size is stated in some rows and not others, as once, few, many or a class when expanded.

d_call	j_call	clone_size	v_call	cdr3_nt	cdr3_aa
TRBD2	TRBJ2-7	-	TRBV10-3	TGTGCCACGCTACCTAGCGGGCCCAGCTCCTACGAGCAGTACTTC	CATLPSGPSSYEQYF
-	TRBJ2-2	-	TRBV11-3	TGTGCCAGCAGCTTAGCGGCAGGGCCGAACACCGGGGAGCTGTTTTTT	CASSLAAGPNTGELFF
-	TRBJ1-5	-	TRBV25-1	TGTGCCAGCAGTGGGGTGGACAGCTTTAATCAGCCCCAGCATTTT	CASSGVDSFNQPQHF
-	TRBJ2-6	once	TRBV7-7	TGTGCCAGCAGCTTAGAAGCAAGGGGATCCGGGGCCAACGTCCTGACTTTC	CASSLEARGSGANVLTF
-	TRBJ1-6	-	TRBV28	TGTGCCAGCACCCAACGGCCGGGGGCCAATTCACCCCTCCACTTT	CASTQRPGANSPLHF
TRBD2	TRBJ2-1	-	TRBV27	TGTGCCAGCAGTTTGGCCGCGGGAGGTGCCTACAATGAGCAGTTCTTC	CASSLAAGGAYNEQFF
TRBD2	TRBJ2-7	-	TRBV10-3	TGTGCCATCAGTGAGGGGGGGGAGGGCCACCGGGACGAGCAGTACTTC	CAISEGGEGHRDEQYF
-	TRBJ1-2	-	TRBV11-3	TGTGCCAGCAGCCCCGCGGCCAACTATGGCTACACCTTC	CASSPAANYGYTF
-	TRBJ2-2	-	TRBV7-3	TGTGCCAGCAGCTTAACAGGGGCCGGGGAGCTGTTTTTT	CASSLTGAGELFF
-	TRBJ1-1	-	TRBV7-2	TGTGCCAGCAGCCTTGATCCCCTGATGGGTGAAGCTTTCTTT	CASSLDPLMGEAFF
-	TRBJ2-1	-	TRBV28	TGTGCCAGCAGTTTTACGAGGCGGTCCTACAATGAGCAGTTCTTC	CASSFTRRSYNEQFF
-	TRBJ2-2	-	TRBV5-1	TGCGCCAGCAGCCGCGCCTTGACTGCCAACTCCAACACCGGGGAGCTGTTTTTT	CASSRALTANSNTGELFF
-	TRBJ1-1	-	TRBV28	TGTGCCAGCAGTTTGCGCTGGGCGGGAACTGAAGCTTTCTTT	CASSLRWAGTEAFF
TRBD1	TRBJ2-7	-	TRBV3-1/TRBV3-2	TGTGCCAGCAGCCGGGCCGGGACAGGGGGCGGAGGTAGCGGGACCCACGAGCAGTACTTC	CASSRAGTGGGGSGTHEQYF
-	TRBJ2-5	-	TRBV7-2	TGTGCCAGCAGCTTAGAACGGATTGGGGCCCAGTACTTC	CASSLERIGAQYF
TRBD1	TRBJ1-1	-	TRBV5-5	TGTGCCAGCAGCTTATATGACAGGGATGCTTTCTTT	CASSLYDRDAFF
-	TRBJ2-2	medium-sized	TRBV2	TGTGCCAGCACTTGGGCCCGCGGCGGGGAGCTGTTTTTT	CASTWARGGELFF
-	TRBJ1-4	-	TRBV18	TGTGCCAGCTCAGATCCCTCGGCAGTTAATGAAAAACTGTTTTTT	CASSDPSAVNEKLFF
TRBD2	TRBJ2-4	-	TRBV4-1	TGCGCCAGCAGCCAAGAAAGCATCCCCGGGGGGGACATTCAGTACTTC	CASSQESIPGGDIQYF
-	TRBJ2-3	few	TRBV19	TGTGCCAGTAGTACGCCCCTCCTTGGAGCAGATACGCAGTATTTT	CASSTPLLGADTQYF
-	TRBJ2-2	-	TRBV19	TGTGCCAGTAGGGGTGGACGCGTGGGTCACCCCGGGGAGCTGTTTTTT	CASRGGRVGHPGELFF
TRBD2	TRBJ2-3	-	TRBV5-5	TGTGCCAGCAGCCCTAGCGGGGAAGGAGGGAGCACAGATACGCAGTATTTT	CASSPSGEGGSTDTQYF
-	TRBJ2-6	-	TRBV29-1	TGCAGCGCGCGAGGCAGTTCCGGGGCCAACGTCCTGACTTTC	CSARGSSGANVLTF
TRBD2	TRBJ2-1	-	TRBV19	TGTGCCAGTAGGCCCAGCGGGAGCTCCTACAATGAGCAGTTCTTC	CASRPSGSSYNEQFF
-	TRBJ2-2	few	TRBV7-3	TGTGCCAGCAGTCCAGGGTTAAAGTCCGGGGAGCTGTTTTTT	CASSPGLKSGELFF
-	TRBJ2-7	-	TRBV29-1	TGCAGCGTACAAGACGCGACCTCCTACGAGCAGTACTTC	CSVQDATSYEQYF
TRBD1	TRBJ1-1	-	TRBV7-9	TGTGCCAGCACCGGGACAGCGAACACTGAAGCTTTCTTT	CASTGTANTEAFF
TRBD1	TRBJ2-7	many	TRBV7-6	TGTGCCAGCAGCTTAAAGGGGGCGCAATACGAGCAGTACTTC	CASSLKGAQYEQYF
-	TRBJ1-4	-	TRBV28	TGTGCCAGCAGCCCATTAGGTGCCAGGGCCACGGAAAAACTGTTTTTT	CASSPLGARATEKLFF
TRBD1	TRBJ1-2	-	TRBV6-1	TGTGCCAGCAGTGAACAAAACAGGGGGCGAGGCTACACCTTC	CASSEQNRGRGYTF
-	TRBJ2-7	-	TRBV5-6	TGTGCCAGCAGCTCCCAGTCTTCTTCGGACGAGCAGTACTTC	CASSSQSSSDEQYF
-	TRBJ2-5	-	TRBV5-8	TGTGCCAGCAGCTGGGGAATGGGGGCAAAGCTAGAGACCCAGTACTTC	CASSWGMGAKLETQYF
TRBD2	TRBJ2-3	once	TRBV6-4	TGTGCCACCCGGGGTCTAGCGGGATCTACGCAGTATTTT	CATRGLAGSTQYF
-	TRBJ2-5	-	TRBV27	TGTGCCAGCAGTTTAAGCGCAGGAATACAAGAGACCCAGTACTTC	CASSLSAGIQETQYF
-	TRBJ2-6	-	TRBV15	TGTGCCACCAGCAACGTCGTGGGGGATGGGGCCAACGTCCTGACTTTC	CATSNVVGDGANVLTF
TRBD2	TRBJ2-5	-	TRBV19	TGTGCCAGTAGGGTGACTAGCGGGGCAAAAGAGACCCAGTACTTC	CASRVTSGAKETQYF
TRBD1	TRBJ1-2	-	TRBV27	TGTGCCAGCAGTTCGGACAGGGGGGATGGCTACACCTTC	CASSSDRGDGYTF
-	TRBJ1-2	few	TRBV7-8	TGTGCCAGCAGCTTAGAGGGGGGCGGCTACACCTTC	CASSLEGGGYTF
TRBD1	TRBJ2-3	-	TRBV19	TGTGCCAGTGCTGACAGGGGGCCTGCCGATACGCAGTATTTT	CASADRGPADTQYF
-	TRBJ1-1	-	TRBV11-3	TGTGCCAGCAGCTTAGGCGGGGGTAACACTGAAGCTTTCTTT	CASSLGGGNTEAFF
TRBD2	TRBJ2-1	-	TRBV7-2	TGTGCCAGCAGCCCTACTAGCGGGGCCTACAATGAGCAGTTCTTC	CASSPTSGAYNEQFF
-	TRBJ1-4	-	TRBV4-2	TGTGCCAGCAGCCAAGATAACGGGGAAAAACTGTTTTTT	CASSQDNGEKLFF
-	TRBJ1-4	once	TRBV4-2	TGTGCCAGCAGCCCGGGGACGGGAAATGAAAAACTGTTTTTT	CASSPGTGNEKLFF
TRBD2	TRBJ2-2	-	TRBV2	TGTGCCAGCAAAGGACTAGCGGGAGAGGGGGAGCTGTTTTTT	CASKGLAGEGELFF
TRBD2	TRBJ2-3	-	TRBV15	TGTGCCACCAGCAGGCTCCGTGGGGCGGGAGCAGCAGATACGCAGTATTTT	CATSRLRGAGAADTQYF
TRBD2	TRBJ2-1	-	TRBV7-9	TGTGCCAGCAGCTTAAGCGGGAGCTCCTACAATGAGCAGTTCTTC	CASSLSGSSYNEQFF
-	TRBJ1-1	-	TRBV12-2	TGTGCAAGTCGCCGAGGGACACTCTGGGAGGGTGGAGAAGCTTTCTTT	CASRRGTLWEGGEAFF
-	TRBJ1-4	-	TRBV27	TGTGCCAGCAGTTTATATGAAGGGTCGGGACTGTTTTTT	CASSLYEGSGLFF
-	TRBJ1-2	-	TRBV27	TGTGCCAGCAGTCCTCGCGGGACTATCTATGGCTACACCTTC	CASSPRGTIYGYTF
TRBD2	TRBJ2-7	-	TRBV5-4	TGTGCCAGCAGCGGGGTGACTAGCGGGAATACCTACGAGCAGTACTTC	CASSGVTSGNTYEQYF